The rows below give T cell receptor beta chains drawn from one sample of a study of CD8 T cells in ankylosing spondylitis. TCRdb called the 5' RACE reads again in MiXCR, with one record for every CDR3 protein. The sample yields around 150,000 distinct CDR3 sequences, roughly an eighth seen once. The sequenced sample was blood, either unsorted or a sorted T cell fraction (not recorded which). These receptors all stem from a female donor with ankylosing spondylitis or in good health (not recorded which). CDR3s include the opening cysteine and the closing phenylalanine or tryptophan. The D gene is left open where the match is weak. Size is omitted from some rows. Given values are once, few, many or a class for expanded clones.

j_call v_call d_call clone_size cdr3_aa cdr3_nt
TRBJ1-4 TRBV27 - many CASSLVGNEKLFF TGTGCCAGCAGTTTAGTGGGGAATGAAAAACTGTTTTTT
TRBJ2-5 TRBV2 - - CASSEALRGRGTQYF TGTGCCAGCAGTGAAGCGCTTCGGGGACGTGGGACCCAGTACTTC
TRBJ1-4 TRBV5-1 - many CASRPTGVEKLFF TGCGCCAGCAGGCCGACCGGGGTCGAAAAACTGTTTTTT
TRBJ2-2 TRBV28 - few CASGTVVGELFF TGTGCCAGCGGCACGGTGGTTGGGGAGCTGTTTTTT
TRBJ2-5 TRBV7-8 - many CASNPSGKRETQYF TGTGCCAGCAACCCCAGTGGAAAGCGGGAGACCCAGTACTTC
TRBJ1-4 TRBV25-1 - many CASRAAATNEKLFF TGTGCCAGCCGGGCAGCCGCAACTAATGAAAAACTGTTTTTT
TRBJ2-2 TRBV7-8 TRBD2 many CASILAGSGELFF TGTGCCAGCATACTAGCGGGGTCCGGGGAGCTGTTTTTT
TRBJ2-3 TRBV5-1 - many CASSSDGGNMADTQYF TGCGCCAGCAGCTCGGATGGGGGGAACATGGCAGATACGCAGTATTTT
TRBJ1-1 TRBV28 - - CASWGLGLADTEAFF TGTGCCAGCTGGGGCCTAGGGTTGGCGGACACTGAAGCTTTCTTT
TRBJ1-5 TRBV30 - few CAWSEGWNQPQHF TGTGCCTGGAGTGAGGGGTGGAATCAGCCCCAGCATTTT
TRBJ1-2 TRBV29-1 - - CSVQHQDHYGYNF TGCAGCGTACAGCATCAGGATCACTATGGCTACAACTTC
TRBJ2-6 TRBV20-1 - many CSARDSLSGANVLTF TGCAGTGCTAGAGATAGTTTATCTGGGGCCAACGTCCTGACTTTC
TRBJ2-2 TRBV7-3 TRBD1 many CASSLQGSIGTGELFF TGTGCCAGCAGCCTACAGGGGAGTATAGGAACCGGGGAGCTGTTTTTT
TRBJ2-6 TRBV4-1 - - CAGSQDRGNSGANVLTF TGCGCCGGCAGCCAAGATAGGGGGAACTCTGGGGCCAACGTCCTGACTTTC
TRBJ2-1 TRBV12-3/TRBV12-4 - few CASSGKGGGEQFF TGTGCCAGCAGTGGGAAGGGGGGCGGTGAGCAGTTCTTC
TRBJ2-7 TRBV27 - few CASSLGLGGEQYF TGTGCCAGCAGTTTAGGGTTGGGTGGCGAGCAGTACTTC
TRBJ2-2 TRBV3-1 TRBD1 many CASSPRQGAGGELFF TGTGCCAGCAGCCCCCGACAGGGGGCGGGCGGGGAGCTGTTTTTT
TRBJ1-5 TRBV4-1 - many CASSQGLGGNQPQHF TGCGCCAGCAGCCAAGGGTTGGGCGGCAATCAGCCCCAGCATTTT
TRBJ2-1 TRBV5-1 - many CASSLIGGPGNEQFF TGCGCCAGCAGCTTGATAGGGGGGCCGGGGAATGAGCAGTTCTTC
TRBJ1-3 TRBV12-3/TRBV12-4 TRBD1 many CATRQGAGNTIYF TGTGCAACAAGACAGGGGGCTGGAAACACCATATATTTT